These T cell receptor beta chains were read from a single sample in a study of T cells after yellow fever vaccination. TCRdb processed the 5' RACE reads anew with MiXCR; each CDR3 protein has one entry. The sample holds under 300,000 distinct CDR3 sequences, about an eighth seen once. The input for sequencing was CD4+ T cells sorted from PBMCs, taken 45 days after the yellow fever booster vaccination. The origin of the receptors is a man under 40 who received the YFV17D yellow fever vaccine. Each CDR3 is given with its conserved first and last residue. The D gene is left open where the match is weak. Size values are once, few and many counts, or a class for expanded clones, and some rows have none.

d_call j_call v_call clone_size cdr3_length cdr3_aa cdr3_nt
TRBD2 TRBJ2-1 TRBV4-1 - 17 CASSQGILAAAYNEQFF TGCGCCAGCAGCCAAGGTATACTAGCGGCGGCCTACAATGAGCAGTTCTTC
- TRBJ2-1 TRBV20-1 few 12 CSASVDNNEQFF TGCAGTGCTAGTGTCGACAACAATGAGCAGTTCTTC
- TRBJ2-5 TRBV29-1 many 14 CSVDKGRGWQTQYF TGCAGCGTTGATAAGGGCCGCGGTTGGCAGACCCAGTACTTC
- TRBJ1-5 TRBV20-1 few 14 CSAIQGGSRQPQHF TGCAGTGCCATACAGGGAGGGAGCAGGCAGCCCCAGCATTTT
- TRBJ2-2 TRBV5-1 few 16 CASTRGGAGAGGELFF TGCGCCAGCACCCGAGGTGGGGCGGGGGCCGGCGGGGAGCTGTTTTTT
TRBD2 TRBJ2-3 TRBV7-2 few 17 CASSLALAGFGTDTQYF TGTGCCAGCAGCTTAGCACTAGCGGGTTTTGGCACAGATACGCAGTATTTT
- TRBJ1-1 TRBV4-3 - 13 CASSQRITHEAFF TGCGCCAGCAGCCAAAGGATAACCCATGAAGCTTTCTTT
TRBD1 TRBJ1-1 TRBV29-1 many 11 CSVWTGTEAFF TGCAGCGTCTGGACAGGGACTGAAGCTTTCTTT
- TRBJ2-1 TRBV6-5 many 13 CASSSAGLNEQFF TGTGCCAGCAGTTCGGCCGGTCTCAATGAGCAGTTCTTC
TRBD2 TRBJ2-2 TRBV12-3/TRBV12-4 - 13 CASRLAGGGELFF TGTGCCAGCAGGCTAGCGGGTGGCGGGGAGCTGTTTTTT
- TRBJ2-3 TRBV5-1 few 13 CASSPVRTDTQYF TGCGCCAGCAGCCCAGTCCGGACAGATACGCAGTATTTT
TRBD2 TRBJ2-5 TRBV6-5 - 18 CASSSSGRGTGIQETQYF TGTGCCAGCAGTTCCAGCGGGAGAGGAACGGGGATCCAAGAGACCCAGTACTTC
- TRBJ2-1 TRBV7-9 - 13 CASSGRLVNEQFF TGTGCCAGCAGCGGACGACTAGTTAATGAGCAGTTCTTC
TRBD2 TRBJ2-1 TRBV5-1 few 15 CASSLAAGVVHEQFF TGCGCCAGCAGCCTGGCGGCGGGAGTAGTCCATGAGCAGTTCTTC
- TRBJ1-2 TRBV7-2 - 14 CASSLEISARSYTF TGTGCCAGCAGCTTAGAAATATCGGCCAGGAGCTACACCTTC
- TRBJ2-3 TRBV29-1 - 13 CSVVRPLTDTQYF TGCAGCGTTGTCCGGCCGCTCACAGATACGCAGTATTTT
TRBD2 TRBJ2-7 TRBV7-2 - 15 CASSLDGGRSREQYF TGTGCCAGCAGCTTAGATGGCGGGAGATCCCGGGAGCAGTACTTC
TRBD1 TRBJ1-2 TRBV19 - 15 CASSMDRGRGIGYTF TGTGCCAGTAGTATGGACAGGGGGCGCGGGATCGGCTACACCTTC
TRBD2 TRBJ2-5 TRBV20-1 - 15 CSAQGTSGSQETQYF TGCAGTGCCCAAGGGACTAGCGGGTCCCAAGAGACCCAGTACTTC
- TRBJ2-7 TRBV20-1 - 14 CSAETGTTTYEQYF TGCAGTGCCGAGACCGGGACCACAACCTACGAGCAGTACTTC
- TRBJ1-1 TRBV28 few 11 CASTSDRHAFF TGTGCCAGCACTTCTGACAGGCATGCTTTCTTT
TRBD2 TRBJ2-7 TRBV28 - 15 CASSLQIGGSTEQYF TGTGCCAGCAGTTTACAAATTGGCGGGAGTACCGAGCAGTACTTC
- TRBJ1-5 TRBV20-1 - 17 CSARESVGGYSNQPQHF TGCAGTGCTAGAGAGTCGGTGGGGGGGTATAGCAATCAGCCCCAGCATTTT
- TRBJ2-5 TRBV29-1 many 11 CSVGGVETQYF TGCAGCGTTGGAGGAGTGGAGACCCAGTACTTC
- TRBJ2-5 TRBV18 - 15 CASSPPGGALETQYF TGTGCCAGCTCACCACCCGGAGGGGCGCTGGAGACCCAGTACTTC
- TRBJ1-2 TRBV12-3/TRBV12-4 few 14 CASSSNQGNYGYTF TGTGCCAGCAGCTCTAATCAGGGGAACTATGGCTACACCTTC
- TRBJ2-2 TRBV12-3/TRBV12-4 few 15 CASSPGPGGKGELFF TGTGCCAGCAGTCCTGGGCCTGGAGGAAAAGGGGAGCTGTTTTTT
- TRBJ2-3 TRBV7-9 - 13 CASRWRVADTQYF TGTGCCAGCAGATGGCGGGTTGCAGATACGCAGTATTTT
- TRBJ2-6 TRBV5-1 - 17 CASSKESFGSGANVLTF TGCGCCAGCAGCAAAGAAAGTTTCGGGTCTGGGGCCAACGTCCTGACTTTC
- TRBJ2-5 TRBV30 few 12 CAWSQGPGTQYF TGTGCCTGGAGTCAAGGACCGGGGACCCAGTACTTC
- TRBJ2-3 TRBV6-5 few 15 CASSYLAGSTDTQYF TGTGCCAGCAGTTACCTGGCGGGAAGCACAGATACGCAGTATTTT
- TRBJ1-5 TRBV20-1 - 12 CSATQSNQPQHF TGCAGTGCCACCCAAAGCAATCAGCCCCAGCATTTT
TRBD2 TRBJ2-1 TRBV5-1 few 16 CASSSSGTRLVNEQFF TGCGCCAGCAGCTCTTCCGGGACTAGATTAGTCAACGAGCAGTTCTTC
- TRBJ2-7 TRBV14 once 16 CASSQVSEWRTEEQYF TGTGCCAGCAGCCAAGTCTCGGAGTGGCGAACGGAAGAGCAGTACTTC
TRBD2 TRBJ2-6 TRBV5-1 few 18 CASSERLALSSGANVLTF TGCGCCAGCAGCGAGAGACTAGCGCTAAGCTCTGGGGCCAACGTCCTGACTTTC
TRBD2 TRBJ2-2 TRBV5-1 - 15 CASRGTSGPTGELFF TGCGCCAGCCGGGGGACTAGCGGGCCGACCGGGGAGCTGTTTTTT
- TRBJ2-1 TRBV7-6 many 11 CASSLEVEQFF TGTGCCAGCAGCTTAGAGGTTGAGCAGTTCTTC
- TRBJ1-1 TRBV27 - 15 CASSRTGHLNTEAFF TGTGCCAGCAGTCGGACGGGACATCTGAACACTGAAGCTTTCTTT
- TRBJ2-2 TRBV5-1 - 17 CASKFGLRTANTGELFF TGCGCCAGCAAATTTGGCTTAAGGACAGCAAACACCGGGGAGCTGTTTTTT
TRBD2 TRBJ2-5 TRBV4-3 - 16 CASSQDGTRGGETQYF TGCGCCAGCAGCCAAGATGGGACTAGGGGCGGGGAGACCCAGTACTTC
- TRBJ2-7 TRBV7-9 - 14 CDSSLGGDTYEQYF TGTGACAGCAGCTTAGGCGGGGATACCTACGAGCAGTACTTC
- TRBJ2-3 TRBV10-1 - 16 CASSEATGRGTDTQYF TGCGCCAGCAGTGAGGCGACAGGGAGGGGAACAGATACGCAGTATTTT
- TRBJ2-1 TRBV20-1 few 15 CSAKTGSTAYNEQFF TGCAGTGCTAAAACAGGCTCCACGGCCTACAATGAGCAGTTCTTC
- TRBJ1-1 TRBV20-1 - 13 CSARDPSDTEAFF TGCAGTGCTAGAGATCCCAGTGACACTGAAGCTTTCTTT
TRBD2 TRBJ2-1 TRBV20-1 few 14 CSASPLGGRPEQFF TGCAGTGCCTCTCCACTCGGCGGGAGGCCTGAACAGTTCTTC
- TRBJ2-7 TRBV5-1 - 16 CASRTGSITSSYEQYF TGCGCCAGCAGAACGGGGTCCATTACCAGCTCCTACGAGCAGTACTTC
- TRBJ1-2 TRBV12-3/TRBV12-4 many 13 CASSLDYNYGYTF TGTGCCAGCAGTTTAGACTATAACTATGGCTACACCTTC
TRBD1 TRBJ1-1 TRBV20-1 few 12 CSAGGQGIEAFF TGCAGTGCTGGGGGACAGGGGATTGAAGCTTTCTTT
- TRBJ2-5 TRBV20-1 few 11 CSVKAGETQYF TGCAGTGTCAAGGCTGGGGAGACCCAGTACTTC
- TRBJ2-7 TRBV7-2 few 15 CASSLGPGQFYEQYF TGTGCCAGCAGCTTAGGGCCCGGGCAGTTCTACGAGCAGTACTTC
- TRBJ2-1 TRBV5-1 few 14 CASSSGSVYNEQFF TGCGCCAGCAGCTCGGGGTCCGTCTACAATGAGCAGTTCTTC
TRBD1 TRBJ2-7 TRBV24-1 - 16 CATSDSAQGPYYEQYF TGTGCCACCAGTGATTCAGCACAGGGGCCCTACTACGAGCAGTACTTC
TRBD2 TRBJ2-1 TRBV27 - 16 CASSLRKLADYNEQFF TGTGCCAGCAGTTTGAGGAAACTAGCGGATTACAATGAGCAGTTCTTC
TRBD2 TRBJ2-4 TRBV5-1 - 19 CASSSVGSEWRETKNIQYF TGCGCCAGCAGCTCGGTGGGGTCTGAGTGGCGGGAGACCAAAAACATTCAGTACTTC
- TRBJ1-6 TRBV12-3/TRBV12-4 few 14 CASRAGGVGSPLHF TGTGCCAGCAGGGCCGGCGGGGTCGGATCACCCCTCCACTTT
- TRBJ2-7 TRBV20-1 - 12 CSGGGEYYEQYF TGCAGTGGTGGCGGGGAGTACTACGAGCAGTACTTC
- TRBJ2-2 TRBV12-3/TRBV12-4 - 16 CASSPWTVYGTGELFF TGTGCCAGCAGTCCGTGGACAGTGTACGGCACCGGGGAGCTGTTTTTT